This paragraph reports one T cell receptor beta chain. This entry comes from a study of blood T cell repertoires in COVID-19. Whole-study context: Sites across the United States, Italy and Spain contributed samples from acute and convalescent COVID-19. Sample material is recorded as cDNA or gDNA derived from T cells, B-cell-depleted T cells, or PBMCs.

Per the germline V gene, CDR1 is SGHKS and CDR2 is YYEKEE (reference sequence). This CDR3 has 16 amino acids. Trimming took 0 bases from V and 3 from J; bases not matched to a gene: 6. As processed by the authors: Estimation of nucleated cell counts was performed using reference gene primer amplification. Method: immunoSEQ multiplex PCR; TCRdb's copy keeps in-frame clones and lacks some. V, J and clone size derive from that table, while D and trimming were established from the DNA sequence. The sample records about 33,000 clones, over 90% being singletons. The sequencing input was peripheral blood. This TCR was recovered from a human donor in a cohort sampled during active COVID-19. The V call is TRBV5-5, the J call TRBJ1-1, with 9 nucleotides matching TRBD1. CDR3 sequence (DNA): TGTGCCAGCAGCTTGGCGGACAGGGGCGGTCACACTGAAGCTTTCTTT. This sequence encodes CASSLADRGGHTEAFF.